The rows below give T cell receptor beta chains drawn from one sample of a study of cytomegalovirus exposure and HLA in healthy donors. TCRdb's table, derived via immunoSEQ multiplex PCR, lists solely in-frame clones and lacks some. Of 25,000 to 30,000 clones in the sample, 60% to 80% are singletons; the top ten hold around 43%. Sequencing was carried out using PBMCs. These receptors came from a male donor in good health and CMV-seropositive. The CDR3 runs from the conserved cysteine through the conserved F or W. A D gene is named only where the DNA matches it firmly. Expanded clones are given a class, and other clones once, few, many or no size at all.

V	size	J	D	CDR3	DNA
TRBV19	.	TRBJ1-5	TRBD1	CASSSGRQGVNQPQHF	TGTGCCAGTAGTTCGGGTCGGCAGGGGGTAAATCAGCCCCAGCATTTT
TRBV28	few	TRBJ2-5	.	CASSTPVGRAQETQYF	TGTGCCAGCAGTACCCCGGTCGGCAGGGCCCAAGAGACCCAGTACTTC
TRBV6-6	once	TRBJ2-5	.	CASSRSPRETQYF	TGTGCCAGCAGCCGCTCTCCTAGGGAGACCCAGTACTTC
TRBV12-5	.	TRBJ2-2	TRBD2	CASGAHLTSGGLNTGELFF	TGTGCTAGTGGTGCACACTTAACTAGCGGGGGGCTGAACACCGGGGAGCTGTTTTTT
TRBV18	few	TRBJ1-1	.	CASSPLQGTEAFF	TGTGCCAGCTCACCGCTCCAGGGAACTGAAGCTTTCTTT
TRBV19	few	TRBJ1-2	.	CHRALGGNYGYTF	TGTCACAGAGCATTGGGGGGGAACTATGGCTACACCTTC
TRBV19	few	TRBJ1-1	.	CASGTTLNTEAFF	TGTGCCAGTGGGACAACTCTGAACACTGAAGCTTTCTTT
TRBV12-5	.	TRBJ1-3	TRBD1	CASGLVTGVGNTIYF	TGTGCTAGTGGTTTGGTTACAGGGGTTGGAAACACCATATATTTT
TRBV29-1	.	TRBJ1-1	.	CSVRQVNTEAFF	TGCAGCGTGAGACAGGTGAACACTGAAGCTTTCTTT
TRBV5-6	.	TRBJ1-1	.	CASSLPGGDTEAFF	TGTGCCAGCAGCTTGCCGGGGGGAGACACTGAAGCTTTCTTT
TRBV5-1	.	TRBJ2-5	.	CASSLPPGTQYF	TGCGCCAGCAGCCTGCCCCCCGGGACCCAGTACTTC
TRBV4-1	few	TRBJ1-1	.	CASSHDISNTEAFF	TGCGCCAGCAGCCACGACATATCGAACACTGAAGCTTTCTTT
TRBV19	few	TRBJ2-7	.	CASSIQGGGRYEQYF	TGTGCCAGTAGTATACAGGGAGGGGGACGGTACGAGCAGTACTTC
TRBV19	few	TRBJ1-2	.	CASSELYVGYTF	TGTGCCAGTAGTGAACTTTACGTGGGCTACACCTTC
TRBV30	few	TRBJ1-2	.	CAWSGQVLNYGYTF	TGTGCCTGGAGTGGCCAGGTTCTCAACTATGGCTACACCTTC
TRBV18	.	TRBJ1-2	TRBD1	CASCPDSGGSGYGYTF	TGTGCCAGCTGCCCAGACTCAGGGGGATCGGGCTATGGCTACACCTTC
TRBV6-4	few	TRBJ2-1	TRBD2	CASSALAGASNEQFF	TGTGCCAGCAGTGCACTAGCGGGAGCGTCCAATGAGCAGTTCTTC
TRBV2	.	TRBJ1-1	TRBD1	CASSDGTGGNTEAFF	TGTGCCAGCAGTGATGGGACAGGGGGTAACACTGAAGCTTTCTTT
TRBV5-8	once	TRBJ1-5	.	CASSRTASNQPQHF	TGTGCCAGCAGCAGGACAGCGAGCAATCAGCCCCAGCATTTT
TRBV18	once	TRBJ1-1	.	CASSPSRGGTEAFF	TGTGCCAGCTCACCATCACGGGGAGGCACTGAAGCTTTCTTT
TRBV7-9	.	TRBJ2-5	TRBD1	CASSLGQPKETQYF	TGTGCCAGCAGCTTGGGACAGCCCAAAGAGACCCAGTACTTC
TRBV5-4	once	TRBJ1-1	TRBD1	CASSSTGGVWDTEAFF	TGTGCCAGCAGCTCGACAGGGGGCGTCTGGGACACTGAAGCTTTCTTT
TRBV20-1	.	TRBJ2-1	.	CSAAHVNEQFF	TGCAGTGCGGCCCATGTCAATGAGCAGTTCTTC
TRBV6-6	.	TRBJ1-2	.	CASSYPEKGYTF	TGTGCCAGCAGTTACCCGGAGAAGGGCTACACCTTC
TRBV2	.	TRBJ2-3	TRBD2	CASSGTLGGGTDTQYF	TGTGCCAGCAGTGGGACACTGGGAGGGGGCACAGATACGCAGTATTTT
TRBV27	few	TRBJ2-7	TRBD1	CASSSGAGTGSYEQYF	TGTGCCAGCAGTTCAGGGGCCGGGACAGGCTCCTACGAGCAGTACTTC
TRBV6-4	.	TRBJ2-6	TRBD1	CASSEGTGGSGANVLTF	TGTGCCAGCAGTGAAGGGACAGGGGGTTCTGGGGCCAACGTCCTGACTTTC
TRBV7-9	.	TRBJ1-2	.	CASSLASVVYGYTF	TGTGCCAGCAGCTTAGCCTCCGTTGTATATGGCTACACCTTC
TRBV7-9	.	TRBJ2-5	.	CASSYTGSSETQYF	TGTGCCAGCAGCTACACGGGATCTTCAGAGACCCAGTACTTC
TRBV15	.	TRBJ1-4	.	CATSRGSEGKLFF	TGTGCCACCAGCAGAGGATCAGAGGGAAAACTGTTTTTT
TRBV7-2	.	TRBJ1-5	.	CASSPRGGSGNQPQHF	TGTGCCAGCAGCCCCCGAGGGGGTTCGGGCAATCAGCCCCAGCATTTT
TRBV18	.	TRBJ2-7	TRBD1	CASSPPRQGGYEQYF	TGTGCCAGCTCACCACCCCGACAGGGGGGCTACGAGCAGTACTTC